This TCR beta chain comes out of a study of PD-1 blockade in classical Hodgkin lymphoma. Study-wide results and caveats: CD4+ TCR diversity, unlike CD8+, climbed significantly by C4D1.

A word on this clone: As yet, its antigen is unknown.

The patients all showed relapse after autologous stem cell transplantation, while their brentuximab vedotin exposure varied. Data came from immunoSEQ multiplex PCR; TCRdb stores just in-frame clones and leaves some out. The sample lists some 24,000 clones; 80% were seen once. The sequence came from a human donor with classical Hodgkin lymphoma. The material sequenced was peripheral blood mononuclear cells (PBMCs), taken at baseline.

CDR3 bases: TGTGCCAGCAGCCTAGCGGGGGGCGGGGGAGATACGCAGTATTTT. It specifies CASSLAGGGGDTQYF. The chain carries TRBV11-2 and TRBJ2-3; 11 bases are a match to TRBD2. Trimming cost V 5 bases and J 5 bases; bases outside gene matches: 6. Germline CDR1 SGHAT, CDR2 FQNNGV. This CDR3 spans 15 amino acids.